The 30 T cell receptor beta chains listed next were all sequenced from one sample in a study of shared clonotypes between healthy human individuals. Data came from immunoSEQ multiplex PCR; TCRdb stores just in-frame clones and leaves some out. The table has fewer than 800,000 clones, just over 90% seen once. Naive CD8 cells, CD45RO-negative and positively selected for CCR7, excluded terminally differentiated effector memory CD45RA+ cells. Sequencing was performed on naive CD8+ T cells sorted from blood. These TCRs come from a man aged 25-45 years in good health.

The chain carries TRBV5-1 and TRBJ2-1, with D perhaps matching TRBD2 (5 bases). Germline CDR1 reads SGHRS; CDR2 reads YFSETQ. The CDR3 has 16 residues. V was clipped by 0 bases and J by 4 bases, with 14 bases between them. This CDR3 is CASSLASSSFYNEQFF. The CDR3 nucleotides read TGCGCCAGCAGCTTGGCCAGTTCTAGCTTTTACAATGAGCAGTTCTTC.

This clone was seen a single time. The gene calls are TRBV11-2 and TRBJ2-1; 10 nucleotides match TRBD1. CDR3 length: 15 residues. V was clipped by 4 bases and J by 4 bases; unmatched bases: 4. Germline V gene sequence: CDR1 SGHAT, CDR2 FQNNGV. The CDR3 DNA follows: TGTGCCAGCAGCTCTATGGACAGGGGGTACAATGAGCAGTTCTTC. Its translation is CASSSMDRGYNEQFF.

This clone was observed once. The J gene is TRBJ2-5, the V gene TRBV29-1; 9 bases fit TRBD1. The CDR3 sequence is 12 residues long. The germline V gene has CDR1 SQVTM and CDR2 ANQGSEA. Unmatched junction bases numbered 5, after V lost 7 bases and J lost 5 bases. Written as DNA, the CDR3 is TGCAGCGCAGGGACAGGGTCGGAGACCCAGTACTTC. This translates into CSAGTGSETQYF.

In this sample, this clone turned up once. The chain combines TRBV27 with TRBJ2-2; 8 nucleotides agree with TRBD1. V was clipped by 3 bases and J by 6 bases; unmatched bases: 6. In germline, CDR1 is MNHEY, CDR2 SMNVEV (reference sequence). The CDR3 runs to 15 residues. The CDR3 DNA is TGTGCCAGCAGTTTGGACAGGGCGTACGCCGGGGAGCTGTTTTTT. It yields the protein CASSLDRAYAGELFF.

This sequence joins TRBV11-3 and TRBJ2-7, with D uncertain. Germline loops: CDR1 SGHNT, CDR2 YENEEA. V lost 5 bases and J 4 bases, leaving 12 bases between the germline ends. This CDR3 has 13 amino acids. The DNA for the CDR3 is TGTGCCAGCAGCGAGGCCCCGGGTTACGAGCAGTACTTC. Its translation: CASSEAPGYEQYF.

The V gene is TRBV7-8, the J gene TRBJ2-3; D gene ambiguous. Germline CDR1 SGHVS, CDR2 FQNEAQ. V lost 4 bases and J lost 2, with 13 bases in between. The CDR3 extends over 15 amino acids. This CDR3 reads CASSSRRLATDTQYF. CDR3 nucleotide sequence: TGTGCCAGCAGCTCTCGCCGGCTGGCCACAGATACGCAGTATTTT.

The chain employs TRBV11-2 and TRBJ1-2; D is possibly TRBD1 (5 bases). Germline V gives CDR1 SGHAT, CDR2 FQNNGV. The CDR3 spans 12 residues. The V and J ends lost 5 bases and 7 bases respectively, with 11 bases between them. The CDR3 sequence: CASSTPGAGYTF. CDR3 nucleotide sequence: TGTGCCAGCAGCACCCCCGGGGCTGGCTACACCTTC.

The chain couples TRBV2 to TRBJ2-3, with D maybe TRBD1 (5 bases). Trimming pared 7 bases from V and 1 base from J, leaving 12 bases between. The CDR3 has 14 amino acids. CDR1 SNHLY and CDR2 FYNNEI come from the germline V gene. CDR3 region: CASKFSRGTDTQYF. CDR3 in DNA: TGTGCCAGCAAATTTTCCAGGGGCACAGATACGCAGTATTTT.

Notes on this clone: A clone one base away is much larger, so this may be a read error. The chain joins TRBV7-6 to TRBJ2-2; D is uncertain. Germline assignment: CDR1 SGHVS and CDR2 FNYEAQ. This CDR3 is 12 amino acids long. Between the trimmed V and J ends, which lost 5 bases and 5 bases, there was a span of 6 bases. The CDR3 protein is CASSPVTGELFF. The CDR3 DNA is TGTGCCAGCAGCCCCGTGACCGGGGAGCTGTTTTTT.

The J gene is TRBJ2-3, the V gene TRBV7-6; TRBD2 agrees at 14 bases. The CDR3 consists of 19 residues. Germline V gives CDR1 SGHVS, CDR2 FNYEAQ. The junction had 12 bases not matched to a gene; V was cut back by 2 bases and J by 5 bases. The CDR3 coding sequence is TGTGCCAGCAGCTTATCGGGGGGACTAGCGGGAGCCTACGGAGATACGCAGTATTTT. It translates to CASSLSGGLAGAYGDTQYF.

The chain links TRBV28 to TRBJ2-7; 7 bases are shared with TRBD1. CDR3 size: 15 residues. In germline, CDR1 is MDHEN, CDR2 SYDVKM. The ends lost 1 base at V and 5 bases at J; junction bases unmatched: 8. In nucleotides, the CDR3 is TGTGCCAGCAGTTTATCGACAGGGATAACCAACGAGCAGTACTTC. Translated: CASSLSTGITNEQYF.

This sequence joins TRBV27 and TRBJ2-2; D gene ambiguous. Germline lookup yields CDR1 MNHEY and CDR2 SMNVEV (reference sequence). This CDR3 contains 11 residues. Trimming stripped 8 bases from V and 6 bases from J, with 7 bases between. The CDR3 loop reads CASGDAGELFF. The CDR3 region has the DNA TGTGCCAGCGGAGACGCCGGGGAGCTGTTTTTT.

The rearrangement links TRBV27 to TRBJ2-5; no clear D gene. Looked up from germline, CDR1 is MNHEY and CDR2 is SMNVEV (reference sequence). This CDR3 contains 10 residues. Trimming took 8 bases from V and 9 from J, leaving 10 bases between them. Here the CDR3 DNA reads TGTGCCAGCGGCCCAAAGGCCCAGTACTTC. It codes for CASGPKAQYF.

This chain joins TRBV12-5 and TRBJ2-1; D not resolved. The CDR3 runs 12 residues. Germline CDR1 LGHNT, CDR2 FRNRAP. Between the trimmed V and J ends, which lost 5 bases and 8 bases, there was a span of 10 bases. The CDR3 DNA reads as TGTGCTAGTGGTCCTGACTTCGATGAGCAGTTCTTC. Its protein is CASGPDFDEQFF.

CDR3 bases: TGTGCCAGCAGCGTAGCTTGGCGGACCAACCGTCTGAACACCGGGGAGCTGTTTTTT. This codes for CASSVAWRTNRLNTGELFF. This chain links TRBV9 with TRBJ2-2; the D is unclear. V was trimmed by 0 bases and J by 1 base, leaving 19 bases between them. The CDR3 loop spans 19 amino acids. Looked up from germline, CDR1 is SGDLS and CDR2 is YYNGEE.

This chain uses TRBV6-6 with TRBJ2-7; TRBD1 or TRBD2 may be the D gene (6 bases each). The CDR3 is 13 amino acids. Germline CDR1 and CDR2: MNHNY and SVGAGI (reference sequence). Trimming took off 7 bases at V and 2 bases at J, with 12 bases between the two ends. This CDR3 reads CASTYGGTYEQYF. CDR3 bases: TGTGCCAGCACGTACGGGGGCACCTACGAGCAGTACTTC.

The chain has TRBV30 and TRBJ1-2; 7 bases agree with TRBD1. The CDR3 extends over 14 amino acids. Germline-derived CDR1 and CDR2 are GTSNPN and SVGIG (reference sequence). Losses at the gene ends were 2 bases for V and 4 bases for J; bases not matched to a gene: 7. This chain's CDR3 is CAWSFEGGGYGYTF. The DNA of the CDR3 is TGTGCCTGGAGTTTCGAAGGGGGCGGCTATGGCTACACCTTC. The full variable domain, in which reference TRBV30 and TRBJ1-2 provide the parts outside the CDR3, is SQTIHQWPATLVQPVGSPLSLECTVEGTSNPNLYWYRQAAGRGLQLLFYSVGIGQISSEVPQNLSASRPQDRQFILSSKKLLLSDSGFYLCAWSFEGGGYGYTFGSGTRLTVV.

V usage is TRBV7-9 and J usage is TRBJ2-1, with 8 positions matching TRBD1. The CDR3 is 14 amino acids. Germline lookup yields CDR1 SEHNR and CDR2 FQNEAQ (reference sequence). The trim removed 3 bases at V and 7 bases at J, leaving 5 bases unmatched. DNA of the CDR3: TGTGCCAGCAGCTTCAGGCAGGGGGCGAATGAGCAGTTCTTC. Its protein is CASSFRQGANEQFF.

The gene calls are TRBV11-2 and TRBJ1-3, with TRBD1 identical over 12 bases. CDR3 length: 16 residues. V was pared by 4 bases and J by 4 bases, with 5 bases of the junction left unmatched. The V gene's germline CDR1 is SGHAT and CDR2 FQNNGV. CDR3 loop: CASSSGTGGAGNTIYF. The CDR3 DNA is TGTGCCAGCAGCTCCGGGACAGGGGGCGCCGGAAACACCATATATTTT. Based on the CDR3 plus reference TRBV11-2 and TRBJ1-3, the full variable domain is EAGVAQSPRYKIIEKRQSVAFWCNPISGHATLYWYQQILGQGPKLLIQFQNNGVVDDSQLPKDRFSAERLKGVDSTLKIQPAKLEDSAVYLCASSSGTGGAGNTIYFGEGSWLTVV.

The chain joins TRBV7-6 to TRBJ2-7; no reliable D call. Per germline, CDR1 SGHVS and CDR2 FNYEAQ. The CDR3 has 13 residues. The V and J ends lost 5 bases and 5 bases respectively, with 13 bases between them. The CDR3 DNA reads TGTGCCAGCAGCCCCTTCCTCCAAGACGAGCAGTACTTC. It codes for CASSPFLQDEQYF.

The rearrangement joins TRBV7-8 to TRBJ2-1; weak D call: TRBD2 (6 bases). The CDR3 sequence is 16 residues long. The germline gives CDR1 SGHVS, CDR2 FQNEAQ. Trimming pared 1 base from V and 8 bases from J, leaving 18 bases between. The CDR3 bases are TGTGCCAGCAGCTTAGTAGAGAGGGCTAGCGCTGATGAGCAGTTCTTC. This gives the protein CASSLVERASADEQFF.

This clone has only a few counts. This rearrangement joins TRBV6-5 to TRBJ1-5, with D hard to call. CDR3 length equals 14 residues. CDR1 is MNHEY, CDR2 SVGAGI, per germline. V dropped 6 bases and J dropped 5 bases, with 14 bases sitting between them. The DNA for the CDR3 is TGTGCCAGCAGAGGTAGGCCGCGGGATCAGCCCCAGCATTTT. Protein sequence: CASRGRPRDQPQHF.

The J gene is TRBJ1-1, the V gene TRBV30, with D perhaps matching TRBD1 (6 bases). Trimming left V 4 bases short and J 6 bases short, with 15 bases between. The length of the CDR3 is 13 residues. Germline V gives CDR1 GTSNPN, CDR2 SVGIG (reference sequence). CDR3 loop: CAWISPRGPEAFF. The CDR3 DNA follows: TGTGCCTGGATATCGCCGCGGGGGCCTGAAGCTTTCTTT.

The chain uses TRBV27 and TRBJ2-7; weak D call: TRBD2 (6 bases). The CDR3 extends over 15 amino acids. Germline CDR1 MNHEY, CDR2 SMNVEV (reference sequence). Trimming took off 2 bases at V and 3 bases at J, with 14 bases between the two ends. The CDR3 region is CASSLGTSRSYEQYF. The CDR3 DNA reads TGTGCCAGCAGTTTAGGAACTAGCAGGAGCTACGAGCAGTACTTC.

This chain uses TRBV28 with TRBJ1-2; 8 positions agree with TRBD1. With V trimmed by 0 bases and J by 7 bases, 4 bases remained unmatched. This CDR3 is built from 14 residues. The germline gives CDR1 MDHEN, CDR2 SYDVKM. CDR3 amino acids: CASSLWDREGGYTF. In DNA form, the CDR3 reads TGTGCCAGCAGTTTATGGGACAGGGAGGGTGGCTACACCTTC.

V usage is TRBV28 and J usage is TRBJ2-5; 9 positions match TRBD2. CDR3 size: 16 residues. Germline CDR1 reads MDHEN; CDR2 reads SYDVKM. Trimming at V came to 6 bases and at J to 2 bases, leaving 10 bases not matched to a gene. CDR3 sequence (DNA): TGTGCCAGCAGCCTGAGGGTAGCGGGAGTACAAGAGACCCAGTACTTC. Its translation: CASSLRVAGVQETQYF.

This clone was seen once. The chain recombines TRBV5-5 with TRBJ2-7; possible D gene TRBD2, 6 bases. Germline values: CDR1 SGHKS, CDR2 YYEKEE (reference sequence). The ends were cut back, 9 bases at V and 5 bases at J, with 12 bases in the middle. This CDR3 has 11 amino acids. CDR3 residues: CATQEGHEQYF. As DNA, the CDR3 is TGTGCCACCCAGGAGGGACACGAGCAGTACTTC.

The rearrangement joins TRBV27 to TRBJ2-3, with a tentative D call TRBD2 (5 bases). The CDR3 runs 13 residues. V was pared by 6 bases and J by 2 bases, with 9 bases between. CDR1 MNHEY and CDR2 SMNVEV come from the germline V gene (reference sequence). CDR3 amino acids: CASRPGITDTQYF. The CDR3 region has the DNA TGTGCCAGCAGACCGGGAATCACAGATACGCAGTATTTT.

Written as DNA, the CDR3 is TGCGCCAGCAGCTTGGTCCAGGGAGATAACATTCAGTACTTC. Amino acids: CASSLVQGDNIQYF. The chain combines TRBV5-1 with TRBJ2-4; the D call may be TRBD1 or TRBD2 (5 bases each). V dropped 0 bases and J dropped 7 bases, with 11 bases sitting between them. Looked up from germline, CDR1 is SGHRS and CDR2 is YFSETQ. The CDR3 length is 14 residues.

This CDR3 reads CSVGAGTIYEQYF. For the CDR3, the DNA is TGCAGCGTTGGAGCGGGGACAATCTACGAGCAGTACTTC. This chain joins TRBV29-1 and TRBJ2-7, with D possibly being TRBD2 (7 bases). The CDR3 contains 13 residues. Germline V gene data show CDR1 as SQVTM and CDR2 as ANQGSEA. V was shortened by 4 bases and J by 3 bases, with 13 bases between the two germline ends.